Given below is one T cell receptor beta chain in context. V lost 3 bases and J lost 7, with 18 bases in between. The CDR3 has 15 residues. Looked up from germline, CDR1 is KGHSH and CDR2 is LQKENI. The data were taken from a study of control samples from healthy donors and cancer patients. The method was immunoSEQ multiplex PCR; TCRdb's version includes in-frame clones alone and lacks a portion of them. The repertoire includes around 150,000 clones, around 90% of them detected once, and less than 5% sits in the top ten. The specimen sequenced was blood. The J gene is TRBJ1-1, the V gene TRBV18; D gene ambiguous. The sequence was collected from a man aged 25-45 years in good health. The CDR3 loop reads CASSPSLGALGEAFF. The CDR3 nucleotides are TGTGCCAGCTCACCCTCCCTGGGTGCGCTGGGTGAAGCTTTCTTT.